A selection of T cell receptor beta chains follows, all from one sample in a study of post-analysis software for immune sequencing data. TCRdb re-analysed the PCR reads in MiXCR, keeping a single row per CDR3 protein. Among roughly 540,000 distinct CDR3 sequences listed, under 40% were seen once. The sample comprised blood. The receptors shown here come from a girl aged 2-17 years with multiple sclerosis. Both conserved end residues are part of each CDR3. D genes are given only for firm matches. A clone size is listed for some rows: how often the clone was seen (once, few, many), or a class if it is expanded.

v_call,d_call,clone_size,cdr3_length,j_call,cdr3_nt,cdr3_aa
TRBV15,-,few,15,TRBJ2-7,TGTGCCACCAGCAGAGATCCAGGCTCCTACAATGAGCAGTACTTC,CATSRDPGSYNEQYF
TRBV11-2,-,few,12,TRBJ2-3,TGTGCCAGCAGCTTCTATGAGGATACGCAGTATTTT,CASSFYEDTQYF
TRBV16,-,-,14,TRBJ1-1,TGTGCCAGCAGCCAATCCCAACTTCCTACTGAAGCTTTCTTT,CASSQSQLPTEAFF
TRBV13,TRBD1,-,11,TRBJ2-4,TGTGCCAGCAGCTCGACAGGGAATCAGTACTTC,CASSSTGNQYF
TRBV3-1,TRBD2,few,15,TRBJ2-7,TGTGCCAGCAGCCAAGGCCTAGCGGGTCCCTACGAGCAGTACTTC,CASSQGLAGPYEQYF
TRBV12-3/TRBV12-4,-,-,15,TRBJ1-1,TGTGCCAGCAGTTCACCTCTGGGGGTCGGAACTGAAGCTTTCTTT,CASSSPLGVGTEAFF
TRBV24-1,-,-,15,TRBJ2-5,TGTGCCACCAGTGAGTGGGACGGTGGGGGAGAGACCCAGTACTTC,CATSEWDGGGETQYF
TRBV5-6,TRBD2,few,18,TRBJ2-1,TGTGCCAGCAGCTTGGCGCTAGCGGGGCCGAGTTCCTACAATGAGCAGTTCTTC,CASSLALAGPSSYNEQFF
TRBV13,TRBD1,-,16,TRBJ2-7,TGTGCCAGCAGCAGCCGGGACAGGGGACGGCCCTACGAGCAGTACTTC,CASSSRDRGRPYEQYF
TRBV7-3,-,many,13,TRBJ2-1,TGTGCCAGCAGCTTAGATCTAGACAATGAGCAGTTCTTC,CASSLDLDNEQFF
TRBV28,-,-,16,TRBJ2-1,TGTGCCAGCAGTTTAAAAGACAGGTTTCAATACAATGAGCAGTTCTTC,CASSLKDRFQYNEQFF
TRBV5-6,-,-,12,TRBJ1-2,TGTGCCAGCAGCTTTATACGGGATGGCTACACCTTC,CASSFIRDGYTF
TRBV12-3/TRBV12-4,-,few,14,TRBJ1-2,TGTGCCAGTATCGTGGCCACGGCAATATATGGCTACACCTTC,CASIVATAIYGYTF
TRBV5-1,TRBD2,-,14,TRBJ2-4,TGCGCCAGCAGCACCGGGACTAGCGACCTCGGGCAGTACTTC,CASSTGTSDLGQYF
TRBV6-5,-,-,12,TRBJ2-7,TGTGCCAGCAGTTACTCGACAGGCGAGCAGTACTTC,CASSYSTGEQYF
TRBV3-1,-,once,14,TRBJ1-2,TGTGCCAGCAGCCAAGACCCGATTAACTATGGCTACACCTTC,CASSQDPINYGYTF
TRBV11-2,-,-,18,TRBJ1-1,TGTGCCAGCAGCTCGAGGAGGGGGACAACGGACTTGAACACTGAAGCTTTCTTT,CASSSRRGTTDLNTEAFF
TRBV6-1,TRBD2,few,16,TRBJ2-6,TGTGCCAGCTATAGCGGGGGATTCTCTGGGGCCAACGTCCTGACTTTC,CASYSGGFSGANVLTF
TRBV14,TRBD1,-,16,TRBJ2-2,TGTGCCAGCAGCCCGTATGGGACAGAGCAAAACGGGGAGCTGTTTTTT,CASSPYGTEQNGELFF
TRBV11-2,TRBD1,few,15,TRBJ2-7,TGTGCCAGCAGCCCCCCAACGGGACAGTATTACGAGCAGTACTTC,CASSPPTGQYYEQYF
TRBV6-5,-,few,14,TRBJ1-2,TGTGCCAGCAGTCCTTACCAGGGATTGGGTGGCTACACCTTC,CASSPYQGLGGYTF
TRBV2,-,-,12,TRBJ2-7,TGTGCCAGCAGCCCCATCCTGTACGAGCAGTACTTC,CASSPILYEQYF
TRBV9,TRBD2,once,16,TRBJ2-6,TGTGCCAGCAGGGGGGGGGGAGACTCTGGGGCCAACGTCCTGACTTTC,CASRGGGDSGANVLTF
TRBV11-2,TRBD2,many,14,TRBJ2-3,TGTGCCAGCAGCCGGACTAGCGCCACAGATACGCAGTATTTT,CASSRTSATDTQYF
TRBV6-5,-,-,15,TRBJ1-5,TGTGCCAGCAGTTACAGACAAGATAGCAATCAGCCCCAGCATTTT,CASSYRQDSNQPQHF
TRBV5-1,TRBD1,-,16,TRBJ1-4,TGCGCCAGCAGCGAACGGGACAGTTCAACTAATGAAAAACTGTTTTTT,CASSERDSSTNEKLFF
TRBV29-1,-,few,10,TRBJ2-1,TGCAGCGCCTGGGACAACGAGCAGTTCTTC,CSAWDNEQFF
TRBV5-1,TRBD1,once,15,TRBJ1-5,TGCGCCAGCAGCTTGGCCCCAGGGGGAATTCAGCCCCAGCATTTT,CASSLAPGGIQPQHF
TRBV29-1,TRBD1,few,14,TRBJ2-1,TGCAGCGTTGTCCCGGGACAGTCTGACAATGAGCAGTTCTTC,CSVVPGQSDNEQFF
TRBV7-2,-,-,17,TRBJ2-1,TGTGCCCGCAGCTTAGAGGCCCAACTAGATCCGACCAATGAGCAGTTCTTC,CARSLEAQLDPTNEQFF
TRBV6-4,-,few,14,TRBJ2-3,TGTGCCAGCAGTCCGCACCACTCCACAGATACGCAGTATTTT,CASSPHHSTDTQYF
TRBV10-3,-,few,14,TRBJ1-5,TGTGCCATCAGCGGCGGGAAAAGCAATCAGCCCCAGCATTTT,CAISGGKSNQPQHF
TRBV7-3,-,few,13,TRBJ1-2,TGTGCCAGCAGCCGTACTCCCAACTATGGCTACACCTTC,CASSRTPNYGYTF
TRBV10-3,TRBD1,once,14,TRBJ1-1,TGTGCCATCAAGGAGGGGGCAATAAACACTGAAGCTTTCTTT,CAIKEGAINTEAFF
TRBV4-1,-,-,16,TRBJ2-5,TGCGCCAGCAACCAAATCGTAGGGACGGTCAAAGAGACCCAGTACTTC,CASNQIVGTVKETQYF
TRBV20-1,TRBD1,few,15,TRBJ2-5,TGCAGTGCTATCCCACGGGACAGGGGGCGAGAGACCCAGTACTTC,CSAIPRDRGRETQYF
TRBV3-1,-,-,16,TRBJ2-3,TGTGCCAGCAGCCAAAGTGGGCCAGGGAGCACAGATACGCAGTATTTT,CASSQSGPGSTDTQYF
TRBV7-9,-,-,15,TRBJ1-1,TGTGCCAGCAGCCCTAGGAGCGGGCCGAACACTGAAGCTTTCTTT,CASSPRSGPNTEAFF
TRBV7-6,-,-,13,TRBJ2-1,TGTGCCAGCAGCGTCAACACCTACAATGAGCAGTTCTTC,CASSVNTYNEQFF
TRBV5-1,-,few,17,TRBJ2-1,TGCGCCAGCAGCTTGGAGGGTCAAACCCGCTCCTACAATGAGCAGTTCTTC,CASSLEGQTRSYNEQFF
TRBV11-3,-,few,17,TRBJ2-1,TGTGCCAGCAGCTTAGATATATCGGTTAGCTCCTACAATGAGCAGTTCTTC,CASSLDISVSSYNEQFF
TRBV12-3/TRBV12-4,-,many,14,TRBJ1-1,TGTGCCAGCAGTTTTGCCGACAGGTTCCCTGAAGCTTTCTTT,CASSFADRFPEAFF
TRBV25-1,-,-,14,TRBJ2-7,TGTGCCAGCAGGGAATACGGCAGGGACTACGAGCAGTACTTC,CASREYGRDYEQYF
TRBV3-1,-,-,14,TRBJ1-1,TGTGCCAGCAGCCAACACAACTTGAACACTGAAGCTTTCTTT,CASSQHNLNTEAFF
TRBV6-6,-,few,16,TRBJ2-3,TGTGCCAGCAGTTACTCGAGAGGTGTGGGGACAGATACGCAGTATTTT,CASSYSRGVGTDTQYF
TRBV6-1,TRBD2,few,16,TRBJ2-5,TGTGCCAGCAGCGCGACTAGCGGGGGGGTCTTAGAGACCCAGTACTTC,CASSATSGGVLETQYF